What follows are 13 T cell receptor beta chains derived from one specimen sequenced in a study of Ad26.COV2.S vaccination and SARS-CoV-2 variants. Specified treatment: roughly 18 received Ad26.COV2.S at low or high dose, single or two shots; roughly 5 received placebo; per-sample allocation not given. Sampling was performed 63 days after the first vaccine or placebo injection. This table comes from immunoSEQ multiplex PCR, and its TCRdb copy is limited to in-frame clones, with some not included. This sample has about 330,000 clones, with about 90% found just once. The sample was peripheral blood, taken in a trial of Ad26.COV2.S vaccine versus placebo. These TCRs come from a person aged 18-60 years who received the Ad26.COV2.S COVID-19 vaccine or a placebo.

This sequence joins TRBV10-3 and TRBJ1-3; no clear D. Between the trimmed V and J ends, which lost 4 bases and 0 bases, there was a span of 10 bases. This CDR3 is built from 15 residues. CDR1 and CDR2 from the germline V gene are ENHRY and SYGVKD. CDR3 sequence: CAISGWSVSGNTIYF. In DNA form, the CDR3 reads TGTGCCATCAGTGGGTGGAGCGTCTCTGGAAACACCATATATTTT.

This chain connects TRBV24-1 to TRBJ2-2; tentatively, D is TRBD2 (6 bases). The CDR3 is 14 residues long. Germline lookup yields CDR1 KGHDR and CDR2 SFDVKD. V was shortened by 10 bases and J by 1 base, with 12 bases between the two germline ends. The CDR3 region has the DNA TGTGCCACTCGCTCTAGCGAGAACACCGGGGAGCTGTTTTTT. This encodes CATRSSENTGELFF.

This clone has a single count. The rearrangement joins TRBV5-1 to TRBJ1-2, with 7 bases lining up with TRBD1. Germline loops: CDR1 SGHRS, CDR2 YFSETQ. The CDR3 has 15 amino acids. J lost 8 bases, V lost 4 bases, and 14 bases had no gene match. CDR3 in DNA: TGCGCCAGCAGCGAGCCCGGACAGGTGTCGCTGGGCTACACCTTC. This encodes CASSEPGQVSLGYTF.

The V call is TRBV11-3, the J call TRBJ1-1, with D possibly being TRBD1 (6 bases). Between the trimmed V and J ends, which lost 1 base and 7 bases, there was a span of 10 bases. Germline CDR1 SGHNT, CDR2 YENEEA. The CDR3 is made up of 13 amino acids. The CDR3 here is CASSLGTADEAFF. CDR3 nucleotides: TGTGCCAGCAGCTTAGGGACAGCAGATGAAGCTTTCTTT.

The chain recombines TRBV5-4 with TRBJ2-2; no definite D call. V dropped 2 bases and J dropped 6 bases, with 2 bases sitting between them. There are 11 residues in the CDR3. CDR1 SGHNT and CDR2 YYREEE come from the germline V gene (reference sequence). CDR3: CASSFAGELFF. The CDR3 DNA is TGTGCCAGCAGCTTCGCCGGGGAGCTGTTTTTT.

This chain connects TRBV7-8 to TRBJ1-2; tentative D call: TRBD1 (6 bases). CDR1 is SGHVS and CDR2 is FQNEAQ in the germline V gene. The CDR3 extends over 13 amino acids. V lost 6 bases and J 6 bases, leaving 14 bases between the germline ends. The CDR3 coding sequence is TGTGCCAGCAGAACCACAGGGTTGGATGGCTACACCTTC. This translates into CASRTTGLDGYTF.

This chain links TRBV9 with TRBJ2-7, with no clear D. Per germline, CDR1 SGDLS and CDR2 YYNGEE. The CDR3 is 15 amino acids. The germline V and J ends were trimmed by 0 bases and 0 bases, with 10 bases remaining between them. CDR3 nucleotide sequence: TGTGCCAGCAGCGTAGAGAAGGTAAGCTCCTACGAGCAGTACGTC. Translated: CASSVEKVSSYEQYV.

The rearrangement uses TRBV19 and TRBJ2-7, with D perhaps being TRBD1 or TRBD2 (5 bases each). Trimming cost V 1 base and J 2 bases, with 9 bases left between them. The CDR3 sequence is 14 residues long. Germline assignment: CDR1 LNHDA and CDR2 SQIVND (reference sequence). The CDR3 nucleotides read TGTGCCAGTAGTATAGTAGAGGGGCCCTACGAGCAGTACTTC. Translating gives CASSIVEGPYEQYF.

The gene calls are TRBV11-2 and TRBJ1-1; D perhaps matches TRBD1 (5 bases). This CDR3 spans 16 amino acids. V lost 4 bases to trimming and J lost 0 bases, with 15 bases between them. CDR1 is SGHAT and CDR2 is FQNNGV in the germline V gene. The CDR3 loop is CASSSSRQKMNTEAFF. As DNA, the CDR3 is TGTGCCAGCAGCTCGTCGCGACAGAAGATGAACACTGAAGCTTTCTTT.

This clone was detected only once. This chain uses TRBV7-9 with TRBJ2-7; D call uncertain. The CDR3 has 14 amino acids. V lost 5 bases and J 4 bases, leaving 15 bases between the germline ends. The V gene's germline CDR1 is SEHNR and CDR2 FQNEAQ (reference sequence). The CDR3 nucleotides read TGTGCCAGCAGCCCAAGGCGAGATGGGTACGAGCAGTACTTC. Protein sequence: CASSPRRDGYEQYF.

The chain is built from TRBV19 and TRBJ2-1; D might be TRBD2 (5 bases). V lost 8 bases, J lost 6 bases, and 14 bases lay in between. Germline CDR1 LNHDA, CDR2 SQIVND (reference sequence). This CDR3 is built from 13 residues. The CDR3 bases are TGTGCCAGTGGGATGGACTTAATCAATGAGCAGTTCTTC. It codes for CASGMDLINEQFF. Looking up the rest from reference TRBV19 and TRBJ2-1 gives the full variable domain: DGGITQSPKYLFRKEGQNVTLSCEQNLNHDAMYWYRQDPGQGLRLIYYSQIVNDFQKGDIAEGYSVSREKKESFPLTVTSAQKNPTAFYLCASGMDLINEQFFGPGTRLTVL.

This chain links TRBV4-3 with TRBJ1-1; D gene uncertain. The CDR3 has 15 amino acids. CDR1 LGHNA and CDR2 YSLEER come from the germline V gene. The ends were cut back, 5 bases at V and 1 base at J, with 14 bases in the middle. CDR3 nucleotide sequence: TGCGCCAGCAGCTCTTACGTAGGGAAGAACACTGAAGCTTTCTTT. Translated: CASSSYVGKNTEAFF.

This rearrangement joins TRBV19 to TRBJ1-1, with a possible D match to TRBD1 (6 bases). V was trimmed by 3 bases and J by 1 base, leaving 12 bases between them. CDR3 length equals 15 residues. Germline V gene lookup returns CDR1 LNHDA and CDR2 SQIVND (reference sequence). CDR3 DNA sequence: TGTGCCAGTAGTATGGACAGCGCTTGGAACACTGAAGCTTTCTTT. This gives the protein CASSMDSAWNTEAFF.